This T cell receptor (beta chain) was captured by sequencing in a study of graft-versus-host responses after intestinal transplantation. A remark on this clone: Its antigen is currently unknown.

Assay used: immunoSEQ multiplex PCR; TCRdb lists only in-frame clones, some missing. Of tens of thousands of clones in the sample, 80% to 95% were seen once. Germline V lookup: CDR1 SGHRS, CDR2 YFSETQ. The CDR3 is 14 residues long. V lost 1 base and J lost 7; bases outside the gene matches: 8. The sequence was obtained from a human donor who received an intestinal transplant. This chain uses TRBV5-1 with TRBJ2-7, with TRBD1 matching over 7 bases. This specimen was unstimulated CD8+ T cells sorted from spleen or lymph node cells, taken before intestinal transplant. CDR3: CASSLRETGREQYF. The CDR3 DNA reads as TGCGCCAGCAGCTTGCGTGAGACAGGGCGGGAGCAGTACTTC.